These 9 T cell receptor beta chains originate from one sample sequenced in a study of blood T cell repertoires in COVID-19. Repertoires were generated with immunoSEQ multiplex PCR, while TCRdb's copy carries only in-frame clones and drops some. The top ten hold around 17% of the sample, which has about 140,000 clones, 60% to 85% seen once. Sequenced: peripheral blood. The receptors shown here come from a man over 45 with acute or convalescent COVID-19.

The chain is built from TRBV6-5 and TRBJ2-1, with a possible D match to TRBD2 (5 bases). The length of the CDR3 is 16 residues. V was pared by 0 bases and J by 6 bases, with 15 bases between. The germline gives CDR1 MNHEY, CDR2 SVGAGI. The CDR3 bases are TGTGCCAGCAGTTACTCGATCTCGGGGTTAGGCAATGAGCAGTTCTTC. Its protein is CASSYSISGLGNEQFF.

This clone was recorded at least ten times. The V and J genes are TRBV6-5 and TRBJ1-3; TRBD1 matches at 7 bases. Germline V gives CDR1 MNHEY, CDR2 SVGAGI. This CDR3 is built from 15 residues. Trimming cost V 3 bases and J 3 bases; bases outside gene matches: 5. CDR3 DNA sequence: TGTGCCAGCAGTTATGGGGGACAGTTTGGAAACACCATATATTTT. Protein: CASSYGGQFGNTIYF.

To note about this clone: Mismatch with germline at one junction end may stem from a read error. This rearrangement joins TRBV29-1 to TRBJ2-3; maybe TRBD1 (6 bases). The germline CDR1 and CDR2 sequences are SQVTM and ANQGSEA. The CDR3 loop spans 13 amino acids. Here the CDR3 DNA reads TGCAGCGGGGTAGACAGGAGCACGGATACGCAGTATTTT. Residues: CSGVDRSTDTQYF.

The rearrangement uses TRBV11-2 and TRBJ2-2, with 7 bases identical to TRBD1. CDR1 is SGHAT, CDR2 FQNNGV, per germline. V shed 6 bases, J shed 5 bases, and the junction held 12 bases outside the gene matches. The CDR3 covers 16 residues. The CDR3 region is CASRLAQGYLTGELFF. The CDR3 nucleotides read TGTGCCAGCAGACTGGCACAGGGGTACCTAACCGGGGAGCTGTTTTTT.

V is TRBV5-1 and J is TRBJ1-4, with 12 bases fitting TRBD1. The J segment lost 8 bases and the V segment lost 4 bases, leaving 6 bases of the junction unmatched. The CDR3 length is 15 residues. The V gene's germline CDR1 is SGHRS and CDR2 YFSETQ. For the CDR3, the DNA is TGCGCCAGCAGCGTTTCCGGGACAGGGGGCGAAAAACTGTTTTTT. This translates into CASSVSGTGGEKLFF.

The V gene is TRBV6-6, the J gene TRBJ2-1, with 7 positions matching TRBD1. This CDR3 contains 14 residues. The V gene end was trimmed by 7 bases and the J gene end by 3 bases; junction bases not matched to a gene: 6. The germline V gene has CDR1 MNHNY and CDR2 SVGAGI (reference sequence). The CDR3 coding sequence is TGTGCCAGCAACCACCGGGACAGCTACAATGAGCAGTTCTTC. Residues: CASNHRDSYNEQFF.

V usage is TRBV3-1 (or the pseudogene TRBV3-2) and J usage is TRBJ1-2, with 8 bases identical to TRBD1. V trimming: 6 bases; J trimming: 2 bases; junction bases outside the gene matches: 5. The germline V gene encodes CDR1 LGHDT and CDR2 YNNKEL (reference sequence). The CDR3 consists of 14 residues. Here the CDR3 DNA reads TGTGCCAGCAGTTACCGGGACAGGAACTATGGCTACACCTTC. Amino acids: CASSYRDRNYGYTF.

This chain uses TRBV5-6 with TRBJ2-6, with 7 bases matching TRBD2. CDR3 length equals 16 residues. J was trimmed by 2 bases and V by 0 bases; bases with no gene match: 2. Germline loops: CDR1 SGHDT, CDR2 YYEEEE. CDR3 region: CASSLAGGTGANVLTF. CDR3 nucleotide sequence: TGTGCCAGCAGCTTGGCCGGGGGGACTGGGGCCAACGTCCTGACTTTC.

The rearrangement uses TRBV9 and TRBJ2-5, with TRBD2 matching over 14 bases. CDR3 length equals 15 residues. Germline V gene data show CDR1 as SGDLS and CDR2 as YYNGEE. Trimming took 4 bases from V and 5 from J; bases not matched to a gene: 4. The DNA for the CDR3 is TGTGCCAGCAGCCAGGGACTAGCGGGGGCCGAGACCCAGTACTTC. Amino acids: CASSQGLAGAETQYF.